This T cell receptor beta chain comes out of a study of blood T cell repertoires in COVID-19. Study summary: Italy, Spain and the United States were the sources of the convalescent and acute COVID-19 samples. Sample material is recorded as cDNA or gDNA derived from T cells, B-cell-depleted T cells, or PBMCs.

In the source study's methods: Reference gene primers were amplified, and this amplification served to estimate nucleated cell counts. This table comes from immunoSEQ multiplex PCR, and its TCRdb copy is limited to in-frame clones, with some not included. That table furnishes V, J and clone size, whereas the DNA furnished D and trimming. The sample has around 100,000 clones, nearly 85% seen once. This clone showed up just once. Trimming at V came to 5 bases and at J to 4 bases, leaving 3 bases not matched to a gene. The CDR3 covers 14 residues. Looked up from germline, CDR1 is SGHAT and CDR2 is FQNNGV.

This receptor was obtained from a human donor in a cohort sampled during active or convalescent COVID-19. Material for sequencing was peripheral blood. The chain recombines TRBV11-2 with TRBJ2-4, with 9 positions matching TRBD1. The CDR3 region has the DNA TGTGCCAGCAGCCGGACAGGGGAAAAAAACATTCAGTACTTC. It yields the protein CASSRTGEKNIQYF.